This T cell receptor (beta chain) was sequenced during a study of regulatory T cells in long-lasting Graves disease. With iRepertoire HTBI primers and Arm-PCR of CDR3 regions, TCR beta libraries were built. From the multiplex PCR reads, TCRdb called clonotypes with MiXCR, one entry per CDR3 protein. This sample yields roughly 410,000 distinct CDR3 sequences, of which around 16% are seen a single time; roughly 8% belongs to the top ten. This clonotype occurred many times. Its antigen is currently unknown. Time point noted: newly diagnosed GD, antithyroid drugs for less than 3 months. Generation of the TCR library employed RNA extracted from PBMCs. Regarding the study as a whole: Less diverse TCR repertoires were seen in persistent Graves' patients than in newly diagnosed ones. Researchers examined only peripheral blood and not thyroid tissue. Favored usage of TRBV28, TRBJ1-2 and TRBJ2-5 was recorded in persistent disease.

The CDR3 sequence is 14 residues long. Germline lookup yields CDR1 SGDLS and CDR2 YYNGEE. Trimming cost V 2 bases and J 0 bases, with 7 bases left between them. The same sample was also studied in work on T cells in Graves' hyperthyroidism and ophthalmopathy. That paper notes: The study left out patients who had uncontrolled infection, other autoimmune disease, pregnancy or lactation.

The rearrangement links TRBV9 to TRBJ2-3, with D possibly being TRBD2 (6 bases). The TCR comes from a woman aged 40 to 55 with Graves disease. Specimen: peripheral blood mononuclear cells (PBMCs), collected at new diagnosis, from a patient treated with antithyroid drugs. CDR3 loop: CASSVSGSTDTQYF. The CDR3 coding sequence is TGTGCCAGCAGCGTTAGCGGTAGCACAGATACGCAGTATTTT.